This T cell receptor beta chain was captured by sequencing in a study of T cells expressing NK-cell markers (dated by TCRdb to about 2020). About the investigation overall: Under 10 donors provided sorted CD3+CD56+NKG2C+, CD3+CD56+NKG2C- and CD3+CD56-NKG2C+ T-cell subsets, whose TCR beta-chain repertoires were profiled. Seven of the eight sequenced donors were HCMV-seropositive and one was HCMV-seronegative. Randomly selected healthy volunteers, three men and five women, were used as the eight sequenced donors. The libraries were sequenced on Illumina HiSeq 2000/2500, MiSeq or NextSeq, producing 2 x 150 bp reads.

HCMV serostatus was determined by detecting HCMV-specific IgG in serum with a commercial ELISA kit. Ficoll density gradient centrifugation was used to isolate peripheral blood mononuclear cells from blood. Overall study results and their limits: In five to seven donors, the dominant CD3+CD56+NKG2C+ clonotypes were among the top 10 CD8+ clonotypes and accounted for about 1.0-7.5% of CD8+ T cells. Whether the expanded NKG2C-expressing T cell clones were specific for HCMV antigens was left unclear. Those dominant clonotypes were again the most abundant among CD3+CD56-NKG2C+ cells in several donors, at about 25-60.1%.

In the germline V gene, CDR1 corresponds to SGHDT and CDR2 to YYEEEE. The CDR3 spans 20 residues, from the cysteine through the phenylalanine. No coding sequence is recorded. A note on this clonotype: Its binding antigen is unknown.

TCRdb lists the instrument as Illumina HiSeq 2000. TCR beta cDNA libraries were made by 5'RACE template switching that added a universal primer site and unique molecular identifiers. Synthesis of cDNA was primed from the TCR beta constant segment and was followed by two consecutive PCR amplification steps. The original methods were these. Reads were demultiplexed and grouped by UMI with MIGEC, and clonotypes were assembled and quantified with MiTCR. To remove erroneous sequences, TCR cDNA sequences were retained only when supported by two or more reads. The tcR package was used for downstream repertoire analysis, and clonotypes were matched across fractions by CDR3 nucleotide sequence plus V segment. VDJmatch was used to annotate antigen specificity against VDJdb, with one amino acid substitution in CDR3 permitted. TCRdb reprocessed the reads, so every CDR3 protein sequence counts as one entry and DNA is not shown. These V and J calls are TCRdb output, not the study's own analysis. The sample table records some 450,000 distinct CDR3 sequences. Clones ranked in the top ten supply 7.3% of the sample.

The chain is made from TRBV5-6 and TRBJ2-7; the TRBD2 assignment by TCRdb is unverifiable without DNA. Specimen: blood T cells: a sorted CD56 or NKG2C T cell subset, CD4+ or CD8+ T cells, or bulk PBMC T cells (not recorded which). The TCR originated in a woman aged 18 to 75 in good health. The CDR3 region: CASTRRGTGTSGRSTYEQYF.